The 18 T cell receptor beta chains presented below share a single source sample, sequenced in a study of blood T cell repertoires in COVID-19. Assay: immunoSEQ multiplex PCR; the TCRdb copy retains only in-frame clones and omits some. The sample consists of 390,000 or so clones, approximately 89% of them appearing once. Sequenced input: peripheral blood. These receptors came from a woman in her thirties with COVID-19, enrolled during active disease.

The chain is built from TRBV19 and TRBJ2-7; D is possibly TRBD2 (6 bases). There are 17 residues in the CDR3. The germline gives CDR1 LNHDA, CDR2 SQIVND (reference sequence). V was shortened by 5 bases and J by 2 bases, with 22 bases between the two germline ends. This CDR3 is CASSPNPGLASPYEQYF. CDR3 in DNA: TGTGCCAGTAGTCCTAACCCGGGACTCGCCTCTCCCTACGAGCAGTACTTC.

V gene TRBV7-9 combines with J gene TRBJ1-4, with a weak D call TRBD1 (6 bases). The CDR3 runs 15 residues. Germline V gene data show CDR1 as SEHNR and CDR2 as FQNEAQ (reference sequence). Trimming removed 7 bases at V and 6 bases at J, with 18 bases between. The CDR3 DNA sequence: TGTGCCAGCACCCCCGGGAGGGGGACTTATGAAAAACTGTTTTTT. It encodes CASTPGRGTYEKLFF.

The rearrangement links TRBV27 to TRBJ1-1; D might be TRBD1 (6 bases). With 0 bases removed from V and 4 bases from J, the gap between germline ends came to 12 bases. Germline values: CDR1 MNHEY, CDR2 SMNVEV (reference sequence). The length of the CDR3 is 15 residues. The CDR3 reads CASSLSGTLGTEAFF. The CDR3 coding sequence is TGTGCCAGCAGTTTATCGGGGACACTTGGCACTGAAGCTTTCTTT.

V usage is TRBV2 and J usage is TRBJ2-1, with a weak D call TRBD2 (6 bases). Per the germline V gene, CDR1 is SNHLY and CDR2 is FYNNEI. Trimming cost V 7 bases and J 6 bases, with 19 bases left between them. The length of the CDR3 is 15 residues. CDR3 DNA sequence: TGTGCCAGCAAAGGGGCTAGCGTGCGTTTCAATGAGCAGTTCTTC. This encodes CASKGASVRFNEQFF.

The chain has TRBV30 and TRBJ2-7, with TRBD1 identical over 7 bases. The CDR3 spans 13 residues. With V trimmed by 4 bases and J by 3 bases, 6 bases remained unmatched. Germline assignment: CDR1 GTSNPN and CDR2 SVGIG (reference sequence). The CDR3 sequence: CAWNRDRGYEQYF. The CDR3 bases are TGTGCCTGGAACCGGGACAGAGGCTACGAGCAGTACTTC.

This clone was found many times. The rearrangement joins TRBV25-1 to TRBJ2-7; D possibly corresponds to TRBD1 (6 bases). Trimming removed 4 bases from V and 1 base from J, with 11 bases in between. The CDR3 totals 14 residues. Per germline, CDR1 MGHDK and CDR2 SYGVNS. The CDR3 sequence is CASSGGRSSYEQYF. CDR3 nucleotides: TGTGCCAGCAGTGGGGGGCGATCTTCCTACGAGCAGTACTTC.

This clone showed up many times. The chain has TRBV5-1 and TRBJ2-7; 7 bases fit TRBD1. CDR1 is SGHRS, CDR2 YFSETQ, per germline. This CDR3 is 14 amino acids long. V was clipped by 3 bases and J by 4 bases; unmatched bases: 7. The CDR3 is CASSWVDRSYEQYF. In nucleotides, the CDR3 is TGCGCCAGCAGCTGGGTGGACAGGTCATACGAGCAGTACTTC.

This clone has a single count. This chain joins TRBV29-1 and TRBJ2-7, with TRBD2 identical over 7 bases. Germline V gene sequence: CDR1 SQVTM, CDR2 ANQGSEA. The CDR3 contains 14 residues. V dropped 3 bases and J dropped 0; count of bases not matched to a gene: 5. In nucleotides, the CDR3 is TGCAGCGTTGAGTGGGAGGGTAACTCCTACGAGCAGTACTTC. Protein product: CSVEWEGNSYEQYF.

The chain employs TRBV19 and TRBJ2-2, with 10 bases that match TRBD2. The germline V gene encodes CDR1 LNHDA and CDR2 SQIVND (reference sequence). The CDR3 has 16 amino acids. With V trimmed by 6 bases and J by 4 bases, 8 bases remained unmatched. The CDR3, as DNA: TGTGCCAGTAGCACTCTAGCGGGAGACCCCACCGGGGAGCTGTTTTTT. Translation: CASSTLAGDPTGELFF.

The CDR3 spells CASSVPDYFF. In DNA, the CDR3 is TGTGCCAGCAGTGTGCCGGACTATTTCTTC. This sequence joins TRBV2 and TRBJ2-1, with D maybe TRBD2 (6 bases). V was trimmed by 4 bases and J by 16 bases, leaving 11 bases between them. The CDR3 contains 10 residues. Germline CDR1 SNHLY, CDR2 FYNNEI.

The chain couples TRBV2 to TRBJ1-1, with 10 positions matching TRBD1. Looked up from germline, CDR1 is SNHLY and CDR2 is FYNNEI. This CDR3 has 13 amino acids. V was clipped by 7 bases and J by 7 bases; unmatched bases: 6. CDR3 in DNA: TGTGCCAGCACTGGACAGGGGGGTGTTGAAGCTTTCTTT. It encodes CASTGQGGVEAFF.

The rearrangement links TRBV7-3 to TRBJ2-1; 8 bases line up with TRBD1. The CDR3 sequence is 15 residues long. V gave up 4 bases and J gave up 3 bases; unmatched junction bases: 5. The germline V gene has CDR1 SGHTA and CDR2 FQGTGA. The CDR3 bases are TGTGCCAGCAGCTCGGGACAGGCAAACTACAATGAGCAGTTCTTC. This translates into CASSSGQANYNEQFF.

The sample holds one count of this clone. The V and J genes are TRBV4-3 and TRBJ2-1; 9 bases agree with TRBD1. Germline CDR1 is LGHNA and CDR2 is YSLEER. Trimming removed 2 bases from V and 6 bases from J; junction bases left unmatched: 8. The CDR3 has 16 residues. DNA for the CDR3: TGCGCCAGCAGCCAACGCGGGACAGGGATGGGCAATGAGCAGTTCTTC. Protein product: CASSQRGTGMGNEQFF.

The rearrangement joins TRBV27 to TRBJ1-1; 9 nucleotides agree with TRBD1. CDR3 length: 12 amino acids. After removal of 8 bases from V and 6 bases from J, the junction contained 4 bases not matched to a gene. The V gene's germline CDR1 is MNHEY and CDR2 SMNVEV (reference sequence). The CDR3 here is CASFTGGAEAFF. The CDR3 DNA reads TGTGCCAGCTTCACAGGGGGCGCTGAAGCTTTCTTT.

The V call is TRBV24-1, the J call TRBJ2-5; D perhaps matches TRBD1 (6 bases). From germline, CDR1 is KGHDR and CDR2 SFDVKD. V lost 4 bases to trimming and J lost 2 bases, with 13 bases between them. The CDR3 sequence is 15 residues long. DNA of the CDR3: TGTGCCACCAGTGAGGCCAGGGGCTTGCAAGAGACCCAGTACTTC. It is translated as CATSEARGLQETQYF.

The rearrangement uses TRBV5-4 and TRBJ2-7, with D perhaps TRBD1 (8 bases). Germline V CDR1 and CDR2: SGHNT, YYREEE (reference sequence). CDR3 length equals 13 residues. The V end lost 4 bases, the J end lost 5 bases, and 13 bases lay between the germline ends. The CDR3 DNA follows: TGTGCCAGCAGCAACAGGGGGGGCCACGAGCAGTACTTC. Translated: CASSNRGGHEQYF.

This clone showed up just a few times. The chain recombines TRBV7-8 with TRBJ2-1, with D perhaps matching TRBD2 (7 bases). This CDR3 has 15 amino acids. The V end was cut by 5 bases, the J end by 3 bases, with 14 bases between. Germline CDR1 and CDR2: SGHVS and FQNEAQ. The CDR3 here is CASSAGRGVYNEQFF. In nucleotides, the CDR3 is TGTGCCAGCAGCGCGGGGAGGGGGGTCTACAATGAGCAGTTCTTC.

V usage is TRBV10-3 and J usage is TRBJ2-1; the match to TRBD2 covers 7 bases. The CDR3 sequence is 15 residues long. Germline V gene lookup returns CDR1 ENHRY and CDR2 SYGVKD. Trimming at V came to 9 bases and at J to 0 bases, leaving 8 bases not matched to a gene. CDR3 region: CAMGVSGPSYNEQFF. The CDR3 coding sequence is TGTGCCATGGGAGTTAGCGGGCCCTCCTACAATGAGCAGTTCTTC.